This TCR beta chain was profiled in a study of T cells in Graves' hyperthyroidism and ophthalmopathy. V was trimmed by 6 bases and J by 5 bases, leaving 14 bases between them. The CDR3 has 14 residues. Germline V CDR1 and CDR2: MDHEN, SYDVKM. General study findings and limits: Researchers report that a 13 V-J model separated ophthalmopathy from stable hyperthyroidism.

This clonotype has a count of ten or more. Its matching antigen is unknown. RNA transcripts yielded amplified TCR beta CDR3 regions. Primed by the HTBI set, a first-round RT-PCR was run on the TCR CDR3. One entry per CDR3 protein results from TCRdb running MiXCR on the multiplex PCR reads. The sample carries about 360,000 distinct CDR3 sequences, under 15% recorded once. Stable disease denoted Graves' hyperthyroidism without ophthalmopathy progression within 18 months. This sequence joins TRBV28 and TRBJ1-5, with D unresolved. The origin of this receptor is a woman younger than 30 with Graves' hyperthyroidism. Sample: blood. Here the CDR3 DNA reads TGTGCCAGCAGGGCGGGGTTTGAGTATCAGCCCCAGCATTTT. Translated: CASRAGFEYQPQHF. The whole variable domain, remainder taken from reference TRBV28 and TRBJ1-5, is DVKVTQSSRYLVKRTGEKVFLECVQDMDHENMFWYRQDPGLGLRLIYFSYDVKMKEKGDIPEGYSVSREKKERFSLILESASTNQTSMYLCASRAGFEYQPQHFGDGTRLSIL.